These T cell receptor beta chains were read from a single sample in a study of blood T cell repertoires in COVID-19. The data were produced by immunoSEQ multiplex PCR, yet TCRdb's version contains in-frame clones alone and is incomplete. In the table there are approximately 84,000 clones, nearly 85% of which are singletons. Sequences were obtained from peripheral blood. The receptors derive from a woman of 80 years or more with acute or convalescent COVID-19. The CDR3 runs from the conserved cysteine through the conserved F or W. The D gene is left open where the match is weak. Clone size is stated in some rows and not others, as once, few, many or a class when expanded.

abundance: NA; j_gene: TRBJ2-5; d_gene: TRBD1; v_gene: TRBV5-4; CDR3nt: TGTGCCAGCAGCACACCGGGACAGGGGGAATCTCAGACCCAGTACTTC; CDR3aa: CASSTPGQGESQTQYF
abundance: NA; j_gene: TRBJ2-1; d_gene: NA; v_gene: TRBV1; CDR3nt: TGCACCAGCAGCCAAGATCGGCTAGCGGGAGTGGATATTGAGCAGTTCTTC; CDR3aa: CTSSQDRLAGVDIEQFF
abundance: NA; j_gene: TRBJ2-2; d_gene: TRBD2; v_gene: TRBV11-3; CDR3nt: TGTGCCAGCAGCTTAGAAGGGCGGGAGGGGAACACCGGGGAGCTGTTTTTT; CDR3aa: CASSLEGREGNTGELFF
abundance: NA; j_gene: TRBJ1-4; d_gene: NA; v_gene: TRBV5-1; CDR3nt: TGCGCCAGCAGCGGGACTTGGGGCGCTGATGAAAAACTGTTTTTT; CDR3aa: CASSGTWGADEKLFF
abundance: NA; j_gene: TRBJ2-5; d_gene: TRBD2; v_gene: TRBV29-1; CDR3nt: TGCAGCGTCCTCCCCCCTAGCGGGAGAGGGGAGACCCAGTACTTC; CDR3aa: CSVLPPSGRGETQYF
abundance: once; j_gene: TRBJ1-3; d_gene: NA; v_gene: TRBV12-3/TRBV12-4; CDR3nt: TGTGCCAGCAGTTTAATGAGGTACACCATATATTTT; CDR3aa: CASSLMRYTIYF
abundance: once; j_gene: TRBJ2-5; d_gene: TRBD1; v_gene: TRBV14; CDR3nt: TGTGCCAGCAGTCGGACAGGGGAAGAGACCCAGTACTTC; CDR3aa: CASSRTGEETQYF
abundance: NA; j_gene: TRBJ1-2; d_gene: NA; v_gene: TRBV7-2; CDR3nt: TGTGCCAGCAGCTTAGGAGGTGGGGAGAGCTACACCTTC; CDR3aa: CASSLGGGESYTF
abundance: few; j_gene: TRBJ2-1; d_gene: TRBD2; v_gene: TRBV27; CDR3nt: TGTGCCAGCGGGCGGGGGGACCGTAACAATGAGCAGTTCTTC; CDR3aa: CASGRGDRNNEQFF
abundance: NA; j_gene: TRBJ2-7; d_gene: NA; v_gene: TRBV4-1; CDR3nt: TGCGCCAGCAGTCCTGGACTCCGGCCCGGGGGCGAGCAGTACTTC; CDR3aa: CASSPGLRPGGEQYF
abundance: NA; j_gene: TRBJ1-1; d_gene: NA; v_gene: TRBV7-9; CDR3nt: TGTGCCAGCAGCCCGGGTGGGTTATTAATGGCTTTCTTT; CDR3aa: CASSPGGLLMAFF
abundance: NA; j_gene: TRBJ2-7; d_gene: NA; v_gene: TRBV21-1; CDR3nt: TGTGCCAGCAGCAAACCGGGAGGGCAGTACTTC; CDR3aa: CASSKPGGQYF
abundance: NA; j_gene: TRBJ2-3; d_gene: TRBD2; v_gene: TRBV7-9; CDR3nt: TGTGCCAGCAGCCGGGACTACAAAGCAGATACGCAGTATTTT; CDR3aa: CASSRDYKADTQYF
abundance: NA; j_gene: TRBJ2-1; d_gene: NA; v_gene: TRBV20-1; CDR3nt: TGCAGTGCTAGTTCCCCAGCGGAGAGCAGGAATGAGCAGTTCTTC; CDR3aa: CSASSPAESRNEQFF
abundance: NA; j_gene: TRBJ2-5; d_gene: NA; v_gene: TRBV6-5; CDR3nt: TGTGCCTCCATGCAGGCAGGGGACGAGACCCAGTACTTC; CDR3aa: CASMQAGDETQYF
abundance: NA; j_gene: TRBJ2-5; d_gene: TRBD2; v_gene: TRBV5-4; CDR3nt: TGTGCCAGCAGCCCTAGCGGGAGTGAGACCCAGTACTTC; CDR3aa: CASSPSGSETQYF
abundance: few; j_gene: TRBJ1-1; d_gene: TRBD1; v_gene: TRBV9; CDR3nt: TGTGCCAGCAGCGTAGTGACAGGGTCCACTGAAGCTTTCTTT; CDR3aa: CASSVVTGSTEAFF
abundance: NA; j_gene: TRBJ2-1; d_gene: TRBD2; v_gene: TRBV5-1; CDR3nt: TGCGCCAGCAGCAGGACTAGCGGGGTCTCCTACAATGAGCAGTTCTTC; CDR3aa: CASSRTSGVSYNEQFF
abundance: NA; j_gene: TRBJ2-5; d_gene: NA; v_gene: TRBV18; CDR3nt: TGTGCCAGCTCACAGGAGAGTGGGGAGACCCAGTACTTC; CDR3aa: CASSQESGETQYF
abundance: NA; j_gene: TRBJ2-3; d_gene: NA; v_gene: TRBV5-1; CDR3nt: TGCGCCAGCAGCTTAGGACAGATCACAGATACGCAGTATTTT; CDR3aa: CASSLGQITDTQYF
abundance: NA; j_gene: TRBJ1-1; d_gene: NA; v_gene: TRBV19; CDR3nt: TGTGCCAGTAGTATAGATCCCAGGGGCGTGTACACTGAAGCTTTCTTT; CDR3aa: CASSIDPRGVYTEAFF
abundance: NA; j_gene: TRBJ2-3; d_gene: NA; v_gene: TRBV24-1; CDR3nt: TGTGCCACCAGCCCAATGGGAGTACCCGACAATACGCAGTATTTT; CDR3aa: CATSPMGVPDNTQYF
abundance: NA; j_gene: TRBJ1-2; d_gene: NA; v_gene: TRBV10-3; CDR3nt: TGTGCCATCAGTAACCCCTGGGGGGGTAGTCAGTATGGCTACACCTTC; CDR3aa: CAISNPWGGSQYGYTF
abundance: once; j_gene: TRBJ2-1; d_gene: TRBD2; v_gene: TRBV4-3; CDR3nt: TGCGCCAGCAGCCGGGGGCTAGCGGGAGATGAGCAGTTCTTC; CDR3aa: CASSRGLAGDEQFF
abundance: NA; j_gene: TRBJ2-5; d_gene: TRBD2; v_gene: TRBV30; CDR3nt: TGTGCCTGGAGCGACGGACTAGCGGGAGAGACCCAGTACTTC; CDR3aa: CAWSDGLAGETQYF
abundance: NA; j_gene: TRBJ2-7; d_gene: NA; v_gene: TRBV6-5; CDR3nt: TGTGCCAGCAGTCCTAGGACACGGGCGGGAGAGCAGTACTTC; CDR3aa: CASSPRTRAGEQYF
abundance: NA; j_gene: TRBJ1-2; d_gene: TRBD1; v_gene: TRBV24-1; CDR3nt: TGTGCCACCACTGACAGGGTAGCCTATGGCTACACCTTC; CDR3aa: CATTDRVAYGYTF
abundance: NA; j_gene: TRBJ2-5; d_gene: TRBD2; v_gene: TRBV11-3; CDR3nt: TGTGCCAGCAGCTTTCTAGCGGGAGGGCCCGAAGAGACCCAGTACTTC; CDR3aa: CASSFLAGGPEETQYF
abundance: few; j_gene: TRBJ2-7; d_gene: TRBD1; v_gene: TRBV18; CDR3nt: TGTGCCAGCTCACCAACAGGGGGCTACGAGCAGTACTTC; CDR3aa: CASSPTGGYEQYF
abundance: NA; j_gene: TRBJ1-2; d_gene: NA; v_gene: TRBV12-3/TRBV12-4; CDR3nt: TGTGCCAGCAGCCTACAGGAAAACGGCTACACCTTC; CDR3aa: CASSLQENGYTF
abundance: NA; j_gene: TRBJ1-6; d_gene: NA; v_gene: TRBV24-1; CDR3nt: TGTGCCACCAGTGATTCGCAGGGCTCCTCACCCCTCCACTTT; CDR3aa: CATSDSQGSSPLHF
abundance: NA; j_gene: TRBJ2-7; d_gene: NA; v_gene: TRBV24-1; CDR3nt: TGTGCCACCAGGACTAGAGACCTTTCCTACGAGCAGTACTTC; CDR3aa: CATRTRDLSYEQYF
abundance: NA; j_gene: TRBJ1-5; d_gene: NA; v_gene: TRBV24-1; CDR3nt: TGTGCCACCAGTGGCGGGGAAGAACAGCCCCAGCATTTT; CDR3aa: CATSGGEEQPQHF
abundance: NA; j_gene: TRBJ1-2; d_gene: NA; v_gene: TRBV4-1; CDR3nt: TGCGCCAGCAGCCAATTTCAGGGGAGTGCCTATGGCTACACCTTC; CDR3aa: CASSQFQGSAYGYTF
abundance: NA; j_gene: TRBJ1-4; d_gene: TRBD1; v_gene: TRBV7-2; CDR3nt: TGTGCCAGCAGTCTAATGGGGCAGGGGGATGAAAAACTGTTTTTT; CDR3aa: CASSLMGQGDEKLFF
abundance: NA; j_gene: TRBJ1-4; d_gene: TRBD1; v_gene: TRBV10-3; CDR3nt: TGTGCCATCAGTGAGATCGCCGGGACAGCTAATGAAAAACTGTTTTTT; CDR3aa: CAISEIAGTANEKLFF
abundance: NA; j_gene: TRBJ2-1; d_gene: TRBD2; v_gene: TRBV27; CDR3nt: TGTGCCAGCGCCCCGCTAGCGGGATACAATGAGCAGTTCTTC; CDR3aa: CASAPLAGYNEQFF
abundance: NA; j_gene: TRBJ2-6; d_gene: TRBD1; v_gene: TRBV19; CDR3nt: TGTGCCAGTAGTATAGATGAGGGACAGGGGGCGCGTGGGGCCAACGTCCTGACTTTC; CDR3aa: CASSIDEGQGARGANVLTF
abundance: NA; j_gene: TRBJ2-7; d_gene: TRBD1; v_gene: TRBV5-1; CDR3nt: TGCGCCAGCAGCTTGGGGGGGACAGGGGAAGAGCAGTACTTC; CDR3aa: CASSLGGTGEEQYF
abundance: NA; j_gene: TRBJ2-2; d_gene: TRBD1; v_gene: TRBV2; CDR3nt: TGTGCCAGCAGGGTGGACAGGGGGCCCGGGGAGCTGTTTTTT; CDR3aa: CASRVDRGPGELFF
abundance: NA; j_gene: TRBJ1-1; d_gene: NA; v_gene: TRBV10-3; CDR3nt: TGTGCCATCAGGGGACAAGTAAACACTGAAGCTTTCTTT; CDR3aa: CAIRGQVNTEAFF
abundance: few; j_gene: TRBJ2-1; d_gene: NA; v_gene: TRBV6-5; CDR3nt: TGTGCCAGCAGTCCTTCCCGGGCCTACAATGAGCAGTTCTTC; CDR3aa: CASSPSRAYNEQFF
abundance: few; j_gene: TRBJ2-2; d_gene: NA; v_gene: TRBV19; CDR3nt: TGTGCCAGTAGTGGTCGGAGGCCGTACACCGGGGAGCTGTTTTTT; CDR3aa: CASSGRRPYTGELFF
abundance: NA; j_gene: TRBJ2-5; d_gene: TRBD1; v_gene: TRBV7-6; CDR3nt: TGTGCCAGCAGCCCGTCTGGGACAGGGGGAGGAGAGACCCAGTACTTC; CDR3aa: CASSPSGTGGGETQYF
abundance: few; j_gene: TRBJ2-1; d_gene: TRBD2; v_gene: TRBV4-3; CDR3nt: TGCGCCAGCAGCCAACCTAGCGGAGGGGTCAATGAGCAGTTCTTC; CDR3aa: CASSQPSGGVNEQFF
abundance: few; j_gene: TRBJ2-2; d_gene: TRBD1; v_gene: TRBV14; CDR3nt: TGTGCCAGCAGCCCGATAGGACAGGGGCGGACCGGGGAGCTGTTTTTT; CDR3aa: CASSPIGQGRTGELFF
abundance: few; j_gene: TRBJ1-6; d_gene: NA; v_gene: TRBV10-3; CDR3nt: TGTGCCATCAGTGAGCAGCGCAGTAACAATTCACCCCTCCACTTT; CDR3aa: CAISEQRSNNSPLHF
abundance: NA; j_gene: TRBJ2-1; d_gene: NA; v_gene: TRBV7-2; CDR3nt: TGTGCCAGCAGCTGGGCGGCGGGGCCGGGGAATGAGCAGTTCTTC; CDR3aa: CASSWAAGPGNEQFF
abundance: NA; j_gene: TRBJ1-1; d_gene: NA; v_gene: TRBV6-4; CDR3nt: TGTGCCAGCAGGGAAAGGGGCTTGAACACTGAAGCTTTCTTT; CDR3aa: CASRERGLNTEAFF
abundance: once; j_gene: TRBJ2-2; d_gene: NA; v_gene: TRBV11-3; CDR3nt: TGTGCCAGCAGCTTAGGGTCGGGTGACACCGGGGAGCTGTTTTTT; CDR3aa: CASSLGSGDTGELFF
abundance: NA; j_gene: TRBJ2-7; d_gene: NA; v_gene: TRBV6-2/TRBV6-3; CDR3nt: TGTGCCAGCAGTTACCCGACTCGAGAACAACCTTCTGGAAGGTACGAGCAGTACTTC; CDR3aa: CASSYPTREQPSGRYEQYF
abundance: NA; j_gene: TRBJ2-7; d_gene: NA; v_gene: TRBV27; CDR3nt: TGTGCCAGCAGTTTCGTCAAACACGGGAGCTACGAGCAGTACTTC; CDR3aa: CASSFVKHGSYEQYF
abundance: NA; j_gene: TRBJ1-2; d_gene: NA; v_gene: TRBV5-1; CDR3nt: TGCGCCAGCACCCTAGCGGGGGGGCGCTATGGCTACACCTTC; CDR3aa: CASTLAGGRYGYTF
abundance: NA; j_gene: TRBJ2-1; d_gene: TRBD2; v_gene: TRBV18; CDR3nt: TGTGCCAGCTCACGGAGCGGGAGAGAGGCCGATGAGCAGTTCTTC; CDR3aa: CASSRSGREADEQFF
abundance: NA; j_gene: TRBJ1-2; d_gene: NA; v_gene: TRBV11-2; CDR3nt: TGTGCCAGCAGCTTAGACGGCGGTATTCAGGGTAACTATGGCTACACCTTC; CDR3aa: CASSLDGGIQGNYGYTF